The clone carrying this T cell receptor beta chain was detected only a few times. The data were obtained in a study of T-cell memory formation after mild COVID-19. Across the whole study: TCR clusters showed largely donor specificity.

The authors produced TCR alpha and TCR beta cDNA libraries with sample barcodes and UMIs by 5'RACE using constant-segment primers. Via MiXCR, TCRdb re-called the 5' RACE reads, giving one row per CDR3 protein. The sample contains under 550,000 distinct CDR3 sequences, about 20% of which appear only once. In germline, CDR1 is GTSNPN, CDR2 SVGIG (reference sequence). V was shortened by 1 base and J by 2 bases, with 5 bases between the two germline ends. The CDR3 extends over 12 amino acids. This receptor was obtained from an adult woman who had mild COVID-19 (a few samples of this study predate the infection). Cell type and time point are not known. The genes are TRBV30 and TRBJ1-2; D unclear. Material: PBMCs or a T cell subset sorted from them (not recorded which). DNA for the CDR3: TGTGCCTGGAGTGAGCTGAACTATGGCTACACCTTC. As protein: CAWSELNYGYTF.